This passage covers 19 T cell receptor beta chains from one sample sequenced in a study of cytomegalovirus exposure and HLA in healthy donors. PCR involved 60 Vbeta and 13 Jbeta primers. This table comes from immunoSEQ multiplex PCR, and its TCRdb copy is limited to in-frame clones, with some not included. Among 110,000 to 150,000 clones listed, approximately 78% were seen once. The sequenced sample consisted of PBMCs. The receptors here all came from a female donor in good health and CMV-seronegative.

The rearrangement links TRBV30 to TRBJ1-4; 10 bases match TRBD1. The CDR3 has 13 residues. Germline loops: CDR1 GTSNPN, CDR2 SVGIG (reference sequence). After removal of 7 bases from V and 9 bases from J, the junction contained 8 bases not matched to a gene. CDR3 in DNA: TGTGCCTCGGCCGGACAGGGGGGGAAAAAACTGTTTTTT. This translates into CASAGQGGKKLFF.

This rearrangement joins TRBV27 to TRBJ1-1, with unresolved D. CDR3 length equals 13 residues. The V and J ends lost 1 base and 6 bases respectively, with 9 bases between them. Germline V lookup: CDR1 MNHEY, CDR2 SMNVEV (reference sequence). CDR3 sequence reads: CASSLLSGAEAFF. The CDR3 DNA reads TGTGCCAGCAGTTTATTGAGTGGAGCTGAAGCTTTCTTT.

This clone was seen a single time. V is TRBV5-1 and J is TRBJ1-1, with D perhaps TRBD1 (6 bases). CDR1 is SGHRS and CDR2 is YFSETQ in the germline V gene. This CDR3 has 17 amino acids. The V and J ends lost 0 bases and 3 bases respectively, with 18 bases between them. The CDR3 coding sequence is TGCGCCAGCAGCTTGGGGCAAAGGGGGGGCGCGTACACTGAAGCTTTCTTT. Its protein is CASSLGQRGGAYTEAFF.

Comment on this clone: Other DNA sequences in the same sample also yield this CDR3. CDR3 coding DNA: TGTGCCAGCAGCTACTTACAGGGGGCTGGAAACACCATATATTTT. This translates into CASSYLQGAGNTIYF. V usage is TRBV9 and J usage is TRBJ1-3, with TRBD1 matching 8 bases. V shed 4 bases and J 2 bases; nucleotides not matched to a gene: 5. Germline loops: CDR1 SGDLS, CDR2 YYNGEE. This CDR3 spans 15 amino acids.

As concerns this clone: Germline is not matched at one junction end, which may reflect a read error. The chain uses TRBV18 and TRBJ1-2; D may be TRBD1 (5 bases). Germline assignment: CDR1 KGHSH and CDR2 LQKENI. This CDR3 comprises 12 residues. The CDR3 region has the DNA TGTGCCAGCTCACCACAGGGGTATGGCTACCCCTTC. Protein sequence: CASSPQGYGYPF.

The genes are TRBV29-1 and TRBJ2-3, with a tentative D call TRBD2 (5 bases). Germline loops: CDR1 SQVTM, CDR2 ANQGSEA. This CDR3 comprises 13 residues. Trimming cost V 2 bases and J 4 bases, with 10 bases left between them. For the CDR3, the DNA is TGCAGCGTTGAATTGGAGGTTGCAGATACGCAGTATTTT. Translating it yields CSVELEVADTQYF.

This clone has just a few counts. This chain uses TRBV5-6 with TRBJ2-2; 7 bases agree with TRBD1. With V trimmed by 6 bases and J by 3 bases, 5 bases remained unmatched. The germline gives CDR1 SGHDT, CDR2 YYEEEE. This CDR3 spans 14 amino acids. DNA for the CDR3: TGTGCCAGCATTCTTCAGGGGGACACCGGGGAGCTGTTTTTT. Residues: CASILQGDTGELFF.

V gene TRBV6-1 combines with J gene TRBJ1-3; no firm D call. Near its end, the DNA agrees better with TRBJ2-2, so the J call may be wrong. Germline CDR1 is MNHNS and CDR2 is SASEGT. This CDR3 has 14 amino acids. CDR3 amino acids: CASRADPNTGELFF. CDR3 DNA: TGTGCCAGCCGTGCTGATCCGAACACCGGGGAGCTGTTTTTT.

This clone was seen only once. CDR3 residues: CASAGAGNTGELFF. The CDR3 region has the DNA TGCGCCAGCGCGGGGGCGGGAAACACCGGGGAGCTGTTTTTT. J is TRBJ2-2 and V is TRBV5-1; D is possibly TRBD2 (7 bases). The CDR3 is 14 residues long. The V end lost 7 bases, the J end lost 2 bases, and 12 bases lay between the germline ends. Germline V gene data show CDR1 as SGHRS and CDR2 as YFSETQ.

The chain combines TRBV19 with TRBJ1-1; D perhaps matches TRBD1 (6 bases). Looked up from germline, CDR1 is LNHDA and CDR2 is SQIVND (reference sequence). Between the trimmed V and J ends, which lost 6 bases and 1 base, there was a span of 21 bases. The CDR3 is 17 residues long. CDR3 protein: CASSPGGTRGWNTEAFF. The CDR3 DNA follows: TGTGCCAGTAGCCCTGGGGGCACTCGAGGATGGAACACTGAAGCTTTCTTT. The entire variable domain, with the rest obtained from reference TRBV19 and TRBJ1-1, is as follows: DGGITQSPKYLFRKEGQNVTLSCEQNLNHDAMYWYRQDPGQGLRLIYYSQIVNDFQKGDIAEGYSVSREKKESFPLTVTSAQKNPTAFYLCASSPGGTRGWNTEAFFGQGTRLTVV.

This clone was seen a few times. This chain uses TRBV2 with TRBJ1-1; unclear D gene. This CDR3 has 11 residues. Trimming took off 9 bases at V and 1 base at J, with 6 bases between the two ends. CDR1 and CDR2 (germline): SNHLY, FYNNEI. CDR3 DNA sequence: TGTGCCAGGACAACGAACACTGAAGCTTTCTTT. Amino acid sequence: CARTTNTEAFF.

The table lists this clone with a few counts. This rearrangement joins TRBV15 to TRBJ1-1; D call uncertain. Germline CDR1 is LNHNV and CDR2 is YYDKDF (reference sequence). V was shortened by 3 bases and J by 1 base, with 6 bases between the two germline ends. The CDR3 is made up of 13 amino acids. The CDR3 loop is CATSSRRNTEAFF. In nucleotides, the CDR3 is TGTGCCACCAGCAGCCGCAGGAACACTGAAGCTTTCTTT. Drawing the rest from reference TRBV15 and TRBJ1-1, the complete variable domain is DAMVIQNPRYQVTQFGKPVTLSCSQTLNHNVMYWYQQKSSQAPKLLFHYYDKDFNNEADTPDNFQSRRPNTSFCFLDIRSPGLGDTAMYLCATSSRRNTEAFFGQGTRLTVV.

This clone has only a few counts. V usage is TRBV7-2 and J usage is TRBJ2-7, with D maybe TRBD2 (5 bases). V lost 5 bases and J 1 base, leaving 21 bases between the germline ends. The CDR3 consists of 17 residues. Germline assignment: CDR1 SGHTA and CDR2 FQGNSA. The CDR3 sequence: CASSTSLGGSSSYEQYF. CDR3 nucleotides: TGTGCCAGCAGCACTAGTCTCGGTGGCAGTTCATCCTACGAGCAGTACTTC.

This clone was observed a handful of times. Different DNA sequences within this sample yield the same CDR3. The gene calls are TRBV29-1 and TRBJ1-3, with 7 bases fitting TRBD1. CDR1 is SQVTM, CDR2 ANQGSEA, per germline. Trimming took 4 bases from V and 2 from J; bases not matched to a gene: 2. The CDR3 is made up of 13 amino acids. This CDR3 reads CSVGTGAGNTIYF. In DNA, the CDR3 is TGCAGCGTTGGGACAGGAGCTGGAAACACCATATATTTT.

The chain combines TRBV5-1 with TRBJ1-2; no firm D call. Germline V gives CDR1 SGHRS, CDR2 YFSETQ. Trimming left V 0 bases short and J 1 base short, with 10 bases between. There are 15 residues in the CDR3. CDR3 sequence (DNA): TGCGCCAGCAGCTTGGCCGCGGGTAGTAACTATGGCTACACCTTC. Translated, it gives CASSLAAGSNYGYTF.

This rearrangement joins TRBV27 to TRBJ2-1; D gene ambiguous. V was cut by 7 bases and J by 2 bases, with 9 bases left in between. This CDR3 has 13 residues. Per germline, CDR1 MNHEY and CDR2 SMNVEV (reference sequence). The CDR3 reads CASTSTTYNEQFF. The DNA for the CDR3 is TGTGCCAGCACATCTACGACCTACAATGAGCAGTTCTTC.

The rearrangement joins TRBV4-1 to TRBJ1-3, with unresolved D. Germline lookup yields CDR1 MGHRA and CDR2 YSYEKL. The V end was cut by 4 bases, the J end by 2 bases, with 9 bases between. The CDR3 has 14 amino acids. The CDR3 coding sequence is TGCGCCAGCAGCCTCCTTCTTACTGGAAACACCATATATTTT. This sequence encodes CASSLLLTGNTIYF.

The count of this clone is one. The chain carries TRBV28 and TRBJ2-7; 8 bases align to TRBD2. Per the germline V gene, CDR1 is MDHEN and CDR2 is SYDVKM. V lost 3 bases, J lost 4 bases, and 20 bases stayed unmatched. CDR3 length equals 19 residues. CDR3 residues: CASSFELRGDLTGGYEQYF. CDR3 DNA sequence: TGTGCCAGCAGTTTCGAACTAAGGGGGGACCTGACGGGGGGGTACGAGCAGTACTTC.

Of note for this clone: An end of the junction differs from the germline gene, which may be a read error. The chain uses TRBV5-6 and TRBJ1-2; 7 bases align to TRBD1. This CDR3 is 16 amino acids long. Germline lookup yields CDR1 SGHDT and CDR2 YYEEEE. The CDR3 sequence is CASSLYDRDRGYGYPF. The CDR3 DNA follows: TGTGCCAGCAGCTTATACGACAGGGATAGAGGCTATGGCTACCCCTTC.